The rows below give T cell receptor beta chains drawn from one sample of a study of Ad26.COV2.S vaccination and SARS-CoV-2 variants. The method was immunoSEQ multiplex PCR; TCRdb's version includes in-frame clones alone and lacks a portion of them. In the table there are a few hundred thousand clones, around 85% of which are singletons. The sample in question was peripheral blood, obtained in a trial of Ad26.COV2.S vaccine versus placebo. The receptor source for this set is a person between 18 and 59 years old who received the Ad26.COV2.S COVID-19 vaccine or a placebo. CDR3s leave out the opening cysteine and the closing phenylalanine or tryptophan.

v_call	cdr3_aa
TRBV20-1	SASIGGGAF
TRBV6-5	ASDPAQPRAEAF
TRBV5-1	ASSLAGTGYTEAF
TRBV30	AWSSTRVSGAKNIQY
TRBV9	ASSSRIAVNEQF
TRBV2	ASLPGGLSQGYT
TRBV5-1	ASSLAGSPSGGVTYEQY
TRBV2	ASNSLAGGLASTDTQY
TRBV11-2	ASSTARDRGLAGGHEQY
TRBV11-2	ASSWGQANTEAF
TRBV5-4	ASSSMKQGRLAGELF
TRBV19	ASSISGAERSQPQH
TRBV10-3	AISESDTQY
TRBV7-2	ASSPRREGGSPLH
TRBV19	ASSKAETTNEKLF
TRBV9	ASSVFSSSTDTQY
TRBV11-3	ASSPRGLAYNEQF
TRBV7-3	ASSLTGGEQY
TRBV29-1	SVGDRGNGYT
TRBV27	ASSLSQASAGANVLT
TRBV29-1	SVDTPPGGLSTDTQY
TRBV7-8	ASSQLGGGTNEKLF
TRBV7-3	ASSSKGAGGLNEQY
TRBV7-3	ASSLEGKRDSPLH
TRBV6-2/TRBV6-3	ASSYSIWDRGLDSNQPQH
TRBV4-1	ASSWAAARGRGGNEQF
TRBV4-3	ASSQLPREYEQY
TRBV6-2/TRBV6-3	ASSRTSGSGEQF
TRBV4-3	ASSPSGCVSRTEAF
TRBV23-1	ASSHRGDYGYT
TRBV2	ASSPPYTDTQY
TRBV10-2	ASSGGSISNQPQH
TRBV24-1	ATSDLPQRNTEAF
TRBV12-3/TRBV12-4	ASRKSLRTIST
TRBV4-3	ASSQEVRDRRSSYNSPLH
TRBV5-1	ASSLGPGGTDTQY
TRBV7-3	ASSLIGGSPNTGELF
TRBV4-3	ASSQDPRAANEKLF
TRBV2	ASSATPYSGNTIY
TRBV4-2	ASSLYMLQGNPEKLF
TRBV19	ASSPDISTGNTIY
TRBV5-1	ASSRGTEGETQY
TRBV5-4	ASSFSGADTQY
TRBV6-4	ASSGTANTGELF
TRBV30	AWSSPLRAAGNTQY
TRBV4-3	ASSQVASSGNTIY
TRBV27	ATRPDVNEKLF
TRBV7-2	ASSAGQGWIQY
TRBV20-1	SASSGSLTGELF
TRBV7-2	ASNQRGGWETQY
TRBV6-5	ASSYKSDEQF
TRBV14	ASSLHRNTEAF
TRBV3-1/TRBV3-2	ASSLGLAGVGETQY
TRBV28	ASSPYWVRTDQANQPQH
TRBV7-2	ASSLGTSVSQETQY
TRBV7-3	ASSSLIANQPQH
TRBV27	ASRDSSYEQY
TRBV7-9	ASNPPGGVEAF
TRBV7-8	ASSSSRNQPQH